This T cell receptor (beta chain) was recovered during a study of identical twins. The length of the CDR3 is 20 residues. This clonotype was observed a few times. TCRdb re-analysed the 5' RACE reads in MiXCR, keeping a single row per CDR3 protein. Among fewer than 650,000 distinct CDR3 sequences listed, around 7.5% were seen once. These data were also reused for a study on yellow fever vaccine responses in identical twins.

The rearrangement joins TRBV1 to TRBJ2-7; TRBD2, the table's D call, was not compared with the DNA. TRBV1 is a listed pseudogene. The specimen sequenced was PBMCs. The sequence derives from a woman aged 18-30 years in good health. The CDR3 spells CTSSQDPGTSGSISPYEQYF. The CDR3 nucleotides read TGCACCAGCAGCCAAGACCCCGGGACTAGCGGGAGTATCTCACCCTACGAGCAGTACTTC.